The text below deals with one T cell receptor beta chain. Its antigen remains unknown. The read halts 3 residues ahead of the CDR3 end, with the missing end drawn from the germline J gene. Germline CDR1 and CDR2: SNHLY and FYNNEI. The CDR3 consists of 12 residues. V gave up 8 bases and J gave up 1 base, with 7 bases separating them. Here immunoSEQ multiplex PCR was the method, and the copy in TCRdb shows in-frame clones only, minus some. The sample table includes about 22,000 clones. The data stem from a study of T cells in women clearing cervical HPV infection. Cervical HPV DNA detected by MY09/MY11 PCR, typed by dot-blot. Study results and limitations: TRBV6-7 relative abundance averaged about 0.1% in cases and approximately 0.15% in controls. Cases and controls were distinguished at AUC around 0.8 by richness and V genes. CIN3+ cases had significantly higher TCR repertoire richness than controls, but evenness did not differ.

The chain uses TRBV2 and TRBJ2-3; maybe TRBD1 (5 bases). Sequencing was carried out using blood buffy coat. The TCR originated in a woman aged 18 to 75 with a cervical HPV16 infection that either progressed to CIN3+ or cleared (not recorded which). Partial CDR3 DNA: TGTGCCAGCTCGACAGGCACAGATACG. Translated, it gives CASSTGTDT. From start to end, the CDR3 is CASSTGTDTQYF.